The present TCR beta chain was sequenced within a study of blood T cells in healthy people across ages. Background on the study: Template-switching capture recovered about one barcoded beta molecule per two T cells.

CDR1 MRHNA and CDR2 SNTAGT come from the germline V gene. This CDR3 has 16 residues. With V trimmed by 0 bases and J by 5 bases, 3 bases remained unmatched. Together with a sample-barcoded 5' primer, a J-beta primer mix was included in a second PCR lasting 7 to 11 cycles. Researchers report that each sample yielded at least 3 million CDR3-containing paired-end reads. TCRdb called the 5' RACE reads again in MiXCR, with one record for every CDR3 protein. The sample yields about 670,000 distinct CDR3 sequences, over 40% seen once. V usage is TRBV6-4 and J usage is TRBJ2-1, with TRBD2 matching over 11 bases. The sequence was collected from a woman of 80 years or more in good health. The sample was blood. The chain's CDR3 is CASSDSGTSGHNEQFF. The CDR3 DNA sequence: TGTGCCAGCAGTGACTCCGGGACTAGCGGACACAATGAGCAGTTCTTC.